A single sample gave rise to the 15 T cell receptor beta chains below, sequenced in a study of blood T cell repertoires in COVID-19. Method: immunoSEQ multiplex PCR; TCRdb's copy keeps in-frame clones and lacks some. The top ten hold approximately 10% of the sample, which has 300,000 to 350,000 clones, 87% seen once. The specimen was peripheral blood. All receptors derive from a man aged 25-45 years with COVID-19, enrolled during active disease.

This sequence joins TRBV5-6 and TRBJ2-2; 9 positions agree with TRBD2. CDR1 SGHDT and CDR2 YYEEEE come from the germline V gene. The CDR3 covers 18 residues. The trim removed 4 bases at V and 4 bases at J, leaving 14 bases unmatched. DNA of the CDR3: TGTGCCAGCAGCCGTGGGGTAGCGGGGGTAAGGGGCACCGGGGAGCTGTTTTTT. It codes for CASSRGVAGVRGTGELFF.

The gene calls are TRBV7-3 and TRBJ1-1; no firm D call. Germline V gives CDR1 SGHTA, CDR2 FQGTGA. Trimming cost V 2 bases and J 9 bases, with 16 bases left between them. This CDR3 region has 14 residues. CDR3 sequence: CASSLSRAPSQAFF. In DNA, the CDR3 is TGTGCCAGCAGCTTATCTCGAGCCCCTTCGCAAGCTTTCTTT.

The V and J genes are TRBV19 and TRBJ1-2; no definite D call. This CDR3 region has 15 residues. Looked up from germline, CDR1 is LNHDA and CDR2 is SQIVND (reference sequence). The V and J ends lost 3 bases and 0 bases respectively, with 11 bases between them. In nucleotides, the CDR3 is TGTGCCAGTAGTATTCGCCTCACGGCTAACTATGGCTACACCTTC. This gives the protein CASSIRLTANYGYTF.

V and J are TRBV18 and TRBJ2-3, with D uncertain. CDR3 size: 13 residues. V was trimmed by 5 bases and J by 3 bases, leaving 9 bases between them. Germline V gene sequence: CDR1 KGHSH, CDR2 LQKENI. CDR3: CASSSITTDTQYF. The CDR3 bases are TGTGCCAGCTCATCCATCACAACAGATACGCAGTATTTT.

V gene TRBV4-1 combines with J gene TRBJ1-6, with D unresolved. The CDR3 totals 13 residues. Germline values: CDR1 MGHRA, CDR2 YSYEKL. V lost 0 bases and J 8 bases, leaving 5 bases between the germline ends. The CDR3 DNA is TGCGCCAGCAGCCAAGACAGATATTCACCCCTCCACTTT. This sequence encodes CASSQDRYSPLHF.

The rearrangement joins TRBV2 to TRBJ1-1; 8 nucleotides line up with TRBD1. The germline gives CDR1 SNHLY, CDR2 FYNNEI. The CDR3 has 14 amino acids. Trimming at V came to 6 bases and at J to 1 base, leaving 4 bases not matched to a gene. As DNA, the CDR3 is TGTGCCAGCAGCCGACAGGGGAGGAACACTGAAGCTTTCTTT. Protein sequence: CASSRQGRNTEAFF.

This chain links TRBV10-3 with TRBJ2-7; weak D call: TRBD1 (5 bases). V shed 3 bases and J shed 2 bases, with 14 bases lying between them. The germline V gene encodes CDR1 ENHRY and CDR2 SYGVKD. The CDR3 is 15 residues long. CDR3 amino acids: CAISDGTGETYEQYF. The DNA of the CDR3 is TGTGCCATCAGTGATGGAACAGGAGAAACCTACGAGCAGTACTTC.

V and J are TRBV6-5 and TRBJ2-3; 8 nucleotides agree with TRBD2. Germline V gives CDR1 MNHEY, CDR2 SVGAGI. The CDR3 totals 13 residues. V lost 7 bases, J lost 6 bases, and 6 bases stayed unmatched. This CDR3 is CASISGSPDTQYF. The CDR3 DNA reads as TGTGCCAGCATCAGCGGGAGCCCCGATACGCAGTATTTT.

This clone showed up just a few times. V is TRBV4-3 and J is TRBJ2-7; 7 nucleotides line up with TRBD2. J was trimmed by 5 bases and V by 1 base; bases with no gene match: 8. Germline CDR1 is LGHNA and CDR2 is YSLEER. This CDR3 has 15 amino acids. CDR3 in amino acids: CASSQGAKRGDEQYF. CDR3 coding DNA: TGCGCCAGCAGCCAAGGGGCGAAGCGGGGAGACGAGCAGTACTTC.

This chain connects TRBV6-5 to TRBJ2-5, with 10 bases lining up with TRBD1. Germline V gene data show CDR1 as MNHEY and CDR2 as SVGAGI. V dropped 6 bases and J dropped 2; count of bases not matched to a gene: 3. The CDR3 extends over 14 amino acids. DNA for the CDR3: TGTGCCAGCAGCCGGGACAGGGGACAAGAGACCCAGTACTTC. Its translation is CASSRDRGQETQYF.

The V gene is TRBV3-1 (or the pseudogene TRBV3-2), the J gene TRBJ1-6; D is perhaps TRBD1 (5 bases). Germline assignment: CDR1 LGHDT and CDR2 YNNKEL (reference sequence). Deletions cut 1 base from V and 7 bases from J, with 14 bases between. CDR3 length equals 16 residues. The CDR3: CASSQGRDSLNSPLHF. DNA for the CDR3: TGTGCCAGCAGCCAAGGACGCGACAGCTTAAATTCACCCCTCCACTTT.

The V and J genes are TRBV5-1 and TRBJ2-7; 9 nucleotides match TRBD2. CDR3 length: 18 amino acids. CDR1 is SGHRS and CDR2 is YFSETQ in the germline V gene. Trimming cost V 0 bases and J 0 bases; bases outside gene matches: 10. The CDR3 bases are TGCGCCAGCAGCTTGGTTCCGGGTCTAGCGGGGTCCTCCTACGAGCAGTACTTC. Residues: CASSLVPGLAGSSYEQYF. The full variable domain, in which reference TRBV5-1 and TRBJ2-7 provide the parts outside the CDR3, is KAGVTQTPRYLIKTRGQQVTLSCSPISGHRSVSWYQQTPGQGLQFLFEYFSETQRNKGNFPGRFSGRQFSNSRSEMNVSTLELGDSALYLCASSLVPGLAGSSYEQYFGPGTRLTVT.

The rearrangement links TRBV19 to TRBJ2-2, with TRBD2 identical over 8 bases. This CDR3 is 15 amino acids long. After removal of 11 bases from V and 0 bases from J, the junction contained 8 bases not matched to a gene. From germline, CDR1 is LNHDA and CDR2 SQIVND (reference sequence). DNA for the CDR3: TGTGCCTCTCAAGCGGGAGAGGCGAACACCGGGGAGCTGTTTTTT. Translated, it gives CASQAGEANTGELFF.

The V and J genes are TRBV28 and TRBJ1-6; perhaps TRBD1 as D (6 bases). This CDR3 has 14 amino acids. Germline V lookup: CDR1 MDHEN, CDR2 SYDVKM. V lost 3 bases and J 7 bases, leaving 10 bases between the germline ends. CDR3 protein: CASSFGTINSPLHF. CDR3 DNA: TGTGCCAGCAGTTTCGGGACAATCAATTCACCCCTCCACTTT. The variable domain in full, completed from reference TRBV28 and TRBJ1-6, reads DVKVTQSSRYLVKRTGEKVFLECVQDMDHENMFWYRQDPGLGLRLIYFSYDVKMKEKGDIPEGYSVSREKKERFSLILESASTNQTSMYLCASSFGTINSPLHFGNGTRLTVT.

This chain uses TRBV11-1 with TRBJ2-1, with D perhaps TRBD1 (6 bases). The CDR3 extends over 18 amino acids. The germline CDR1 and CDR2 sequences are SGHAT and FQDESV (reference sequence). The germline V and J ends were trimmed by 0 bases and 5 bases, with 20 bases remaining between them. The CDR3 loop is CASSLAGTRNTLNNEQFF. The DNA of the CDR3 is TGTGCCAGCAGCTTAGCGGGGACAAGGAATACTCTAAACAATGAGCAGTTCTTC.